This note documents a single T cell receptor beta chain sequence. The target antigen is unknown. The time point was: new active TB diagnosis, blood taken before or within 7 days of starting treatment. Each clinical donor contributed on average roughly 100,000 T cells from unsorted cryopreserved PBMC. With V trimmed by 4 bases and J by 11 bases, 6 bases remained unmatched. Germline V gene sequence: CDR1 MNHNS, CDR2 SASEGT. The length of the CDR3 is 12 residues. The data belong to a study of T cells in tuberculosis. About the research overall: Within 7 days of starting treatment, or before, PBMC were stored.

Sequencing was performed with immunoSEQ multiplex PCR; in TCRdb, only in-frame clones are kept and a portion is missing. This sample has approximately 53,000 clones, with around 96% found just once. Study results and limitations: The TCR-beta difference was not significant; alpha differences partly reflected length.

The material sequenced was PBMCs, taken at tuberculosis diagnosis. This sequence originates from an adult with tuberculosis. This chain links TRBV6-1 with TRBJ1-1; 8 nucleotides agree with TRBD1. The CDR3 reads CASSAGGGEAFF. Written as DNA, the CDR3 is TGTGCCAGCAGTGCAGGGGGCGGGGAGGCTTTCTTT.